The 12 T cell receptor beta chains reported below all come from one sample, sequenced in a study of a mutant IDH1 vaccine in newly diagnosed glioma. Time point: baseline, week 1 (first vaccination visit). Treatment indicated: pre-vaccination baseline after standard-of-care therapy. Some clones are missing from TCRdb's copy, which holds only in-frame ones; the method was immunoSEQ multiplex PCR. The table shows 40,000 or so clones, with more than 90% occurring only once. Specimen: PBMCs, collected from a glioma patient treated with radiotherapy, temozolomide or both. These TCRs come from a man in his late teens or twenties with glioma.

The CDR3 bases are TGTGCCAGCAGCCAGACAGGGACCTACGAGCAGTACTTC. Protein: CASSQTGTYEQYF. The chain has TRBV5-6 and TRBJ2-7; 7 nucleotides agree with TRBD1. The ends lost 4 bases at V and 2 bases at J; junction bases unmatched: 3. Germline values: CDR1 SGHDT, CDR2 YYEEEE. The CDR3 has 13 amino acids.

V and J are TRBV5-1 and TRBJ1-2; a weak D match, TRBD1 (6 bases). Germline V CDR1 and CDR2: SGHRS, YFSETQ. The CDR3 totals 14 residues. V lost 0 bases to trimming and J lost 10 bases, with 16 bases between them. For the CDR3, the DNA is TGCGCCAGCAGCTTGGGGCAGGGGATGAGCGACTACACCTTC. The encoded protein is CASSLGQGMSDYTF.

This clone was counted once. The chain joins TRBV7-2 to TRBJ1-5, with no clear D. V gave up 5 bases and J gave up 6 bases, with 11 bases separating them. CDR3 size: 13 residues. CDR1 and CDR2 (germline): SGHTA, FQGNSA. CDR3 region: CASSPRGGQPQHF. The CDR3 DNA reads TGTGCCAGCAGCCCCCGGGGTGGTCAGCCCCAGCATTTT.

The chain links TRBV28 to TRBJ2-1; 9 bases align to TRBD1. The trim removed 2 bases at V and 2 bases at J, leaving 4 bases unmatched. The V gene's germline CDR1 is MDHEN and CDR2 SYDVKM. CDR3 length: 16 residues. The CDR3 here is CASSLLDRGAYNEQFF. The CDR3 DNA reads TGTGCCAGCAGTTTACTCGACAGGGGGGCCTACAATGAGCAGTTCTTC.

In DNA form, the CDR3 reads TGTGCCAGCAGTGCGAATGCCGGGACTAGCGGGAGATGGGATGAGCAGTTCTTC. Amino acids: CASSANAGTSGRWDEQFF. The gene calls are TRBV25-1 and TRBJ2-1, with 14 bases matching TRBD2. V trimming: 4 bases; J trimming: 8 bases; junction bases outside the gene matches: 13. This CDR3 has 18 amino acids. The germline CDR1 and CDR2 sequences are MGHDK and SYGVNS. Full variable domain (outside the CDR3, taken from reference TRBV25-1 and TRBJ2-1): EADIYQTPRYLVIGTGKKITLECSQTMGHDKMYWYQQDPGMELHLIHYSYGVNSTEKGDLSSESTVSRIRTEHFPLTLESARPSHTSQYLCASSANAGTSGRWDEQFFGPGTRLTVL.

This chain connects TRBV7-9 to TRBJ1-4, with 8 bases that match TRBD1. The CDR3 sequence is 15 residues long. Unmatched junction bases numbered 11, after V lost 7 bases and J lost 7 bases. The V gene's germline CDR1 is SEHNR and CDR2 FQNEAQ (reference sequence). The CDR3 DNA reads TGTGCCAGCACAGAAGGACAGGGTCTTTTTGAAAAACTGTTTTTT. It yields the protein CASTEGQGLFEKLFF. Full variable domain (rest looked up from reference TRBV7-9 and TRBJ1-4): DTGVSQNPRHKITKRGQNVTFRCDPISEHNRLYWYRQTLGQGPEFLTYFQNEAQLEKSRLLSDRFSAERPKGSFSTLEIQRTEQGDSAMYLCASTEGQGLFEKLFFGSGTQLSVL.

This chain uses TRBV9 with TRBJ1-1; 8 bases map to TRBD1. V dropped 4 bases and J dropped 0; count of bases not matched to a gene: 8. This CDR3 spans 16 amino acids. CDR1 is SGDLS, CDR2 YYNGEE, per germline. CDR3 region: CASSRTTGELNTEAFF. The CDR3 coding sequence is TGTGCCAGCAGCCGAACGACAGGGGAGTTGAACACTGAAGCTTTCTTT. The full variable domain, rest sourced from reference TRBV9 and TRBJ1-1, is DSGVTQTPKHLITATGQRVTLRCSPRSGDLSVYWYQQSLDQGLQFLIQYYNGEERAKGNILERFSAQQFPDLHSELNLSSLELGDSALYFCASSRTTGELNTEAFFGQGTRLTVV.

V is TRBV7-9 and J is TRBJ1-2, with TRBD1 identical over 7 bases. CDR3 length: 16 residues. V was clipped by 4 bases and J by 4 bases; unmatched bases: 12. Germline assignment: CDR1 SEHNR and CDR2 FQNEAQ (reference sequence). The CDR3 protein is CASSSLPTGRTYGYTF. The CDR3 coding sequence is TGTGCCAGCAGCTCCCTACCGACAGGGCGTACCTATGGCTACACCTTC.

The chain uses TRBV6-5 and TRBJ2-7, with D maybe TRBD1 (8 bases). This CDR3 has 15 amino acids. Trimming cost V 2 bases and J 2 bases, with 13 bases left between them. Germline V gives CDR1 MNHEY, CDR2 SVGAGI. The CDR3, as DNA: TGTGCCAGCAGTTACCGGACAGGGAGGGCCTACGAGCAGTACTTC. Its translation is CASSYRTGRAYEQYF.

The rearrangement joins TRBV5-1 to TRBJ2-1, with D unclear. Trimming took off 0 bases at V and 0 bases at J, with 7 bases between the two ends. The CDR3 covers 15 residues. The germline CDR1 and CDR2 sequences are SGHRS and YFSETQ. CDR3 region: CASSLEGSSYNEQFF. DNA of the CDR3: TGCGCCAGCAGCTTGGAAGGGTCCTCCTACAATGAGCAGTTCTTC.

This clone was detected once. V gene TRBV27 combines with J gene TRBJ2-7, with D tentatively TRBD2 (7 bases). The CDR3 extends over 14 amino acids. Per the germline V gene, CDR1 is MNHEY and CDR2 is SMNVEV (reference sequence). V lost 6 bases and J 3 bases, leaving 15 bases between the germline ends. CDR3 sequence reads: CASSPGGPLYEQYF. CDR3 nucleotide sequence: TGTGCCAGCAGCCCGGGGGGCCCTCTCTACGAGCAGTACTTC.

The chain uses TRBV6-1 and TRBJ1-3; TRBD1 is a possible D gene (6 bases). Trimming took 6 bases from V and 4 from J, leaving 16 bases between them. The CDR3 is 15 amino acids. Germline values: CDR1 MNHNS, CDR2 SASEGT. CDR3 region: CASRGAAVTGNTIYF. The CDR3 bases are TGTGCCAGCAGGGGGGCAGCCGTGACCGGAAACACCATATATTTT.